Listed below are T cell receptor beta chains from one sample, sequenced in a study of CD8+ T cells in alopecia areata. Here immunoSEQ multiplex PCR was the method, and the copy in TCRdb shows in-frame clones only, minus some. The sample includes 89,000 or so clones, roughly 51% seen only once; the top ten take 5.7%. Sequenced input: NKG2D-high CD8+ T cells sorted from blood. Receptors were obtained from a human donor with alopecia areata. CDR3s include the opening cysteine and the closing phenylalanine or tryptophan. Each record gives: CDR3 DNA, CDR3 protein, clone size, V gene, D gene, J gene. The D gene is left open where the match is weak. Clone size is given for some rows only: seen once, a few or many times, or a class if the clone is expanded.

CDR3 DNA: TGTGCCAGCAGGCCTCCAAGCGGGGCCTTTGATGAGCAGTTCTTC; CDR3 protein: CASRPPSGAFDEQFF; clone size: .; V gene: TRBV6-1; D gene: TRBD2; J gene: TRBJ2-1
CDR3 DNA: TGCAGCGTTGACGTCGGGAACACTGAAGCTTTCTTT; CDR3 protein: CSVDVGNTEAFF; clone size: few; V gene: TRBV29-1; D gene: .; J gene: TRBJ1-1
CDR3 DNA: TGTGCCACCAGCTCGAGGGAAGATACGCAGTATTTT; CDR3 protein: CATSSREDTQYF; clone size: .; V gene: TRBV15; D gene: .; J gene: TRBJ2-3
CDR3 DNA: TGTGCCAGCACCAGGGGTAGTTCAGATACGCAGTATTTT; CDR3 protein: CASTRGSSDTQYF; clone size: .; V gene: TRBV11-2; D gene: .; J gene: TRBJ2-3
CDR3 DNA: TGTGCCAGCATTCGGGACAGCCTCTACGAGCAGTACTTC; CDR3 protein: CASIRDSLYEQYF; clone size: .; V gene: TRBV21-1; D gene: .; J gene: TRBJ2-7
CDR3 DNA: TGTGCCAGCGGGGGGACAGAGGGCAATCAGCCCCAGCATTTT; CDR3 protein: CASGGTEGNQPQHF; clone size: .; V gene: TRBV2; D gene: TRBD1; J gene: TRBJ1-5
CDR3 DNA: TGTGCCAGCAGGTATAGCGGGGGGGCCAATGAGCAGTTCTTC; CDR3 protein: CASRYSGGANEQFF; clone size: .; V gene: TRBV27; D gene: TRBD2; J gene: TRBJ2-1
CDR3 DNA: .; CDR3 protein: CASSWGQGTHF; clone size: .; V gene: TRBV28; D gene: .; J gene: TRBJ1-5
CDR3 DNA: TGCAGCGTCGGTCCGAGGGGAAGAAATCAAGAGACCCAGTACTTC; CDR3 protein: CSVGPRGRNQETQYF; clone size: .; V gene: TRBV29-1; D gene: .; J gene: TRBJ2-5
CDR3 DNA: TGTGCCAGCAGTTACTCGAATAGGGCTTCCCTCCACTTT; CDR3 protein: CASSYSNRASLHF; clone size: .; V gene: TRBV6-5; D gene: .; J gene: TRBJ1-6
CDR3 DNA: TGTGCCAGCAGGGGACTAGCCGAAGAGACCCAGTACTTC; CDR3 protein: CASRGLAEETQYF; clone size: .; V gene: TRBV7-8; D gene: TRBD2; J gene: TRBJ2-5
CDR3 DNA: TGTGCCAGCAGCCCTACTCTGAACACTGAAGCTTTCTTT; CDR3 protein: CASSPTLNTEAFF; clone size: .; V gene: TRBV7-9; D gene: .; J gene: TRBJ1-1